This T cell receptor (beta chain) was found in a study of OX40 agonist ivuxolimab in advanced cancers. At the level of the study: Across the patients, intravenous ivuxolimab was delivered every 2 weeks at 0.01 to 10 mg/kg. Melanoma, hepatocellular carcinoma, head and neck or renal cell cancer occurred in dose-escalation patients. General study results and limits: With doses of 0.1 to 3.0 mg/kg, CD4+ and CD8+ blood T cells had undergone clonal expansion by week 6. CD4+ T cells averaged fewer expanded clones than CD8+ T cells.

A remark on this clone: What it recognizes is unknown.

Germline V gene sequence: CDR1 MNHEY, CDR2 SMNVEV (reference sequence). With V trimmed by 4 bases and J by 2 bases, 2 bases remained unmatched. The CDR3 is 14 amino acids. Generated by immunoSEQ multiplex PCR, the TCRdb table keeps only in-frame clones and is missing some. Counted here are some 5,600 clones, 70% to 75% occurring once; the ten biggest clones make up roughly 61%. This specimen was CD4+ or CD8+ T cells sorted from blood, taken in a trial of the OX40 agonist ivuxolimab. The receptor's source is an adult with an advanced solid tumor such as melanoma, head and neck, liver or kidney cancer. This chain links TRBV27 with TRBJ2-5; 9 bases map to TRBD1. This chain's CDR3 is CASSSGTGQETQYF. DNA for the CDR3: TGTGCCAGCAGTTCCGGGACAGGGCAAGAGACCCAGTACTTC.